This T cell receptor beta chain was obtained from a study of T cells after yellow fever vaccination. This clonotype was seen many times. The V end was cut by 2 bases, the J end by 6 bases, with 4 bases between. Germline V gene sequence: CDR1 LGHDT, CDR2 YNNKEL (reference sequence). The CDR3 runs to 12 residues. TCRdb ran MiXCR on the 5' RACE reads and lists one entry per CDR3 protein. Among 250,000 to 400,000 distinct CDR3 sequences, 3.5% to 4.5% were seen once, and the ten largest hold approximately 20%. The sample here was PBMCs, taken 15 days after the yellow fever booster vaccination. The chain uses TRBV3-1 and TRBJ2-2; D gene ambiguous. The receptor comes from a man between 18 and 29 years old who received the YFV17D yellow fever vaccine. The CDR3 nucleotides are TGTGCCAGCAGCCAAATTGCCGGGGAGCTGTTTTTT. As protein: CASSQIAGELFF.